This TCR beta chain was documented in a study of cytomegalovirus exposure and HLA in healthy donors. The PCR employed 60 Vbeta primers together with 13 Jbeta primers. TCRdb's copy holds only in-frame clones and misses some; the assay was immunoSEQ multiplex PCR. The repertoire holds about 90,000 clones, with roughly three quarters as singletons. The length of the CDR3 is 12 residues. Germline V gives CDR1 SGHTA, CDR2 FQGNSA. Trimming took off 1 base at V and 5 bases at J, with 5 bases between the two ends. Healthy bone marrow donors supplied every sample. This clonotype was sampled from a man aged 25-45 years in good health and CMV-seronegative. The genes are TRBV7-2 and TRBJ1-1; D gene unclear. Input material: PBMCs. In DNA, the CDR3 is TGTGCCAGCAGCTTAGGGCGGACTGAAGCTTTCTTT. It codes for CASSLGRTEAFF.